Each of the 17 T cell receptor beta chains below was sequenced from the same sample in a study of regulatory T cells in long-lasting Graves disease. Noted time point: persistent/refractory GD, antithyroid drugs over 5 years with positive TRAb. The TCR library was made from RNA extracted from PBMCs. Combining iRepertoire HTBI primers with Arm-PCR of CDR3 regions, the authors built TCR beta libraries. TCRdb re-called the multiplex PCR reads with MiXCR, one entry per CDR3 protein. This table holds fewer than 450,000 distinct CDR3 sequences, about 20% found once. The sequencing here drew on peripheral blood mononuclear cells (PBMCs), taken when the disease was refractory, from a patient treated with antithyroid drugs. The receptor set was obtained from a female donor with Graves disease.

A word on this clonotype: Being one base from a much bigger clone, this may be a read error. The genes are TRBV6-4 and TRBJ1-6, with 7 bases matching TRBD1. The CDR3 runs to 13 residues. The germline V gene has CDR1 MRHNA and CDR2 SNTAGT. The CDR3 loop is CSSTGTANSPLHF. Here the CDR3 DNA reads TGTTCCAGCACTGGGACAGCGAATTCACCCCTCCACTTT.

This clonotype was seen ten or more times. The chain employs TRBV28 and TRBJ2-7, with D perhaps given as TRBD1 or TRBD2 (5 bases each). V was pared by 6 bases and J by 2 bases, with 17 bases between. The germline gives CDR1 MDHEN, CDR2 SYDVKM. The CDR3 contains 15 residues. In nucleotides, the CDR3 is TGTGCCAGCAGGGCTAGGGACCGAGGAACCTACGAGCAGTACTTC. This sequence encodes CASRARDRGTYEQYF. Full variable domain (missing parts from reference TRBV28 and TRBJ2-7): DVKVTQSSRYLVKRTGEKVFLECVQDMDHENMFWYRQDPGLGLRLIYFSYDVKMKEKGDIPEGYSVSREKKERFSLILESASTNQTSMYLCASRARDRGTYEQYFGPGTRLTVT.

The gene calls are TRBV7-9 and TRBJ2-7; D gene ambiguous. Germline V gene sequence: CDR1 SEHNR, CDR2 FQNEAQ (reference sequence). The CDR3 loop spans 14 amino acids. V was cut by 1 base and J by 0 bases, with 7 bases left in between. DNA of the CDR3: TGTGCCAGCAGCTTAGGGGTCACCTCCTACGAGCAGTACTTC. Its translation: CASSLGVTSYEQYF.

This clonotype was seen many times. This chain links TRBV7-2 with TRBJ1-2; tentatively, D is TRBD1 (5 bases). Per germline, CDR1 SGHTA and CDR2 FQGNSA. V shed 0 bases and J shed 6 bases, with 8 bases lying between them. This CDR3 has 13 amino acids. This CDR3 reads CASSLAPGNGYTF. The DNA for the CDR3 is TGTGCCAGCAGCTTAGCCCCAGGGAATGGCTACACCTTC.

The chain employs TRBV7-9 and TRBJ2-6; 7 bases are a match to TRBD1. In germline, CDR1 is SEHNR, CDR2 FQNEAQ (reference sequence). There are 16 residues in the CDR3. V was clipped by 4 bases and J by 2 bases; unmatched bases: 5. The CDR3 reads CASSSPTGTGANVLTF. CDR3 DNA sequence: TGTGCCAGCAGCTCCCCGACAGGGACTGGGGCCAACGTCCTGACTTTC.

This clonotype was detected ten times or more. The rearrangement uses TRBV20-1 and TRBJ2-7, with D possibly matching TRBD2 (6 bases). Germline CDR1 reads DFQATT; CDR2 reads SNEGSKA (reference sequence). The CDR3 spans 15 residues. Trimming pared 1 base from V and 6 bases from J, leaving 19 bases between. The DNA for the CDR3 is TGCAGTGCTAGAGCCGTCGGGGTGGGGACTGTCGAGCAGTACTTC. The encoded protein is CSARAVGVGTVEQYF.

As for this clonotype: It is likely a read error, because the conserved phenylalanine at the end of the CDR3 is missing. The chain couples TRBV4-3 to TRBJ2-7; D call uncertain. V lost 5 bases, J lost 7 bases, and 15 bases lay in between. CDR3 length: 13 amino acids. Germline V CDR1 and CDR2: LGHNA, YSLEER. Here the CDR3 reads CASSTAVVGEQYL. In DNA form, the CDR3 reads TGCGCCAGCAGCACCGCGGTGGTAGGGGAGCAGTACCTC.

The CDR3, as DNA: TGCAGTGCTCCCGGGACAGGGTACTCCTACGAGCAGTACTTC. It is translated as CSAPGTGYSYEQYF. The rearrangement joins TRBV20-1 to TRBJ2-7; 9 positions match TRBD1. V shed 5 bases and J 0 bases; nucleotides not matched to a gene: 5. Germline lookup yields CDR1 DFQATT and CDR2 SNEGSKA (reference sequence). This CDR3 region has 14 residues.

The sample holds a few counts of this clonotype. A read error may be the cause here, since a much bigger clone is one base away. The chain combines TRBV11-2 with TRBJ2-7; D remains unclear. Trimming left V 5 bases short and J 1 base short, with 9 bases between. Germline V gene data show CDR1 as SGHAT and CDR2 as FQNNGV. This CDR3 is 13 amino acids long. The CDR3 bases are TGTGCCAGCAGCGACGACGGTTCCTACGAGCAGTACTTC. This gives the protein CASSDDGSYEQYF.

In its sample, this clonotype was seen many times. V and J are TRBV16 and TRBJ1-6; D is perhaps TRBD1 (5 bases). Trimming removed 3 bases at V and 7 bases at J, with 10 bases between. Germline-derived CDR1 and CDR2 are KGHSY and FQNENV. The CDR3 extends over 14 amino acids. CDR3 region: CASSHGHENSPLHF. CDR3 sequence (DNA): TGTGCCAGCAGCCACGGACACGAAAATTCACCCCTCCACTTT. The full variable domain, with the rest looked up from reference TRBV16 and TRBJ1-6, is GEEVAQTPKHLVRGEGQKAKLYCAPIKGHSYVFWYQQVLKNEFKFLISFQNENVFDETGMPKERFSAKCLPNSPCSLEIQATKLEDSAVYFCASSHGHENSPLHFGNGTRLTVT.

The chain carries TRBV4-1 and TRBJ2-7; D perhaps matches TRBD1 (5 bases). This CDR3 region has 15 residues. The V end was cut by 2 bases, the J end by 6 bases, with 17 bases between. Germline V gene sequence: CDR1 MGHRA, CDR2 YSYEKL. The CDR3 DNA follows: TGCGCCAGCAGCCAAATAGGGGAAAGGGATCGCGAGCAGTACTTC. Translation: CASSQIGERDREQYF.

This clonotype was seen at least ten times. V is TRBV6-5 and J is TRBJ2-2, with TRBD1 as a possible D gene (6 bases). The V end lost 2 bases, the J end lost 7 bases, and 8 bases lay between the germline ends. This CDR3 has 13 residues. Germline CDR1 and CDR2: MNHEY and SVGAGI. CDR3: CASSYIGGGELFF. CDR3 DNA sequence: TGTGCCAGCAGTTACATAGGGGGCGGGGAGCTGTTTTTT.

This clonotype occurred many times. Here the CDR3 reads CASSSEEGFGEKLFF. For the CDR3, the DNA is TGTGCCAGCAGCTCGGAGGAGGGGTTTGGTGAAAAACTGTTTTTT. The chain combines TRBV7-2 with TRBJ1-4; tentative D call: TRBD1 (5 bases). CDR3 size: 15 residues. Germline CDR1 and CDR2: SGHTA and FQGNSA. V was trimmed by 4 bases and J by 7 bases, leaving 16 bases between them.

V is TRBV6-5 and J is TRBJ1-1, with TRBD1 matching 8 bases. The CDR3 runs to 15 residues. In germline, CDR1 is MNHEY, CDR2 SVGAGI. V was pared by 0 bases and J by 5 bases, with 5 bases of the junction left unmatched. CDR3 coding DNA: TGTGCCAGCAGTTACTCGTGGACAGGGTGGACTGAAGCTTTCTTT. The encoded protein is CASSYSWTGWTEAFF.

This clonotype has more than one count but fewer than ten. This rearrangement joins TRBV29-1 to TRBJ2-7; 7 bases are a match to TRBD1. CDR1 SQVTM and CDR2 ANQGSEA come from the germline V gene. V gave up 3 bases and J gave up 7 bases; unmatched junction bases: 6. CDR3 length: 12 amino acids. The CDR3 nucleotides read TGCAGCGTTGATGAGGGGGCGAGGGAGCAGTACTTC. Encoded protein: CSVDEGAREQYF.

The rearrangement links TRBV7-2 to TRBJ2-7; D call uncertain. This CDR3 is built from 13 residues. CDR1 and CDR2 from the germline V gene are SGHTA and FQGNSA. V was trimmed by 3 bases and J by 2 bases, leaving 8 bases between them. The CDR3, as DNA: TGTGCCAGCAGCTTTAACCCGGCCTACGAGCAGTACTTC. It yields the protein CASSFNPAYEQYF.

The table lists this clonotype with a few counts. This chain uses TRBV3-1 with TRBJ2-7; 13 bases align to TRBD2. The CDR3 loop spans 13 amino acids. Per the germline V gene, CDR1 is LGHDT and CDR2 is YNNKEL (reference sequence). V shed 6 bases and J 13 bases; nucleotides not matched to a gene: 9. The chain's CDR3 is CASSYPGLAGLYF. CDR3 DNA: TGTGCCAGCAGTTATCCGGGACTAGCGGGACTATACTTC.